The 20 T cell receptor beta chains presented below share a single source sample, sequenced in a study of persistence of HIV-infected CD4 T cells. Stimulation used 7.5 to 10 ug/mL lysate from CMV-infected fibroblasts. Sorted nonresponding memory CD4+ T cells were CD40L-negative, CD69-negative, CD45RO-high. Their cognate antigens are unknown. The libraries were made with immunoSEQ version 4 in survey mode. TCRdb's table, derived via immunoSEQ multiplex PCR, lists solely in-frame clones and lacks some. The sample contains about 30,000 clones, about four fifths of which appear only once. This specimen consisted of CD4+ T cells sorted from PBMCs after approximately 18-hour stimulation, obtained from a patient who received antiretroviral therapy. The origin of the receptors is an adult man with HIV who was CMV-seropositive.

The table lists this clone with a count of one. The V and J genes are TRBV7-9 and TRBJ1-2; 7 positions agree with TRBD1. CDR1 is SEHNR, CDR2 FQNEAQ, per germline (reference sequence). This CDR3 has 14 amino acids. V lost 6 bases and J lost 4; bases outside the gene matches: 8. This chain's CDR3 is CASRRQGVGYGYTF. CDR3 in DNA: TGTGCCAGCAGGCGACAGGGAGTAGGCTATGGCTACACCTTC. Filled out from reference TRBV7-9 and TRBJ1-2, the complete variable domain reads DTGVSQNPRHKITKRGQNVTFRCDPISEHNRLYWYRQTLGQGPEFLTYFQNEAQLEKSRLLSDRFSAERPKGSFSTLEIQRTEQGDSAMYLCASRRQGVGYGYTFGSGTRLTVV.

The chain employs TRBV7-8 and TRBJ2-1; D remains ambiguous. Looked up from germline, CDR1 is SGHVS and CDR2 is FQNEAQ. Trimming removed 5 bases at V and 6 bases at J, with 17 bases between. The length of the CDR3 is 15 residues. The CDR3 sequence is CASSLILSSGNEQFF. The CDR3 nucleotides are TGTGCCAGCAGCCTTATCCTGTCCTCTGGCAATGAGCAGTTCTTC.

This chain joins TRBV19 and TRBJ1-4; maybe TRBD1 (6 bases). Germline V gives CDR1 LNHDA, CDR2 SQIVND (reference sequence). The length of the CDR3 is 15 residues. Trimming pared 6 bases from V and 1 base from J, leaving 12 bases between. The CDR3 loop reads CASRTGGGTNEKLFF. The CDR3 DNA reads TGTGCCAGTAGAACCGGAGGGGGAACTAATGAAAAACTGTTTTTT.

This clone came up a few times. The rearrangement uses TRBV7-9 and TRBJ2-7; D not certain. The CDR3 sequence is 13 residues long. The V and J ends lost 1 base and 3 bases respectively, with 7 bases between them. Germline values: CDR1 SEHNR, CDR2 FQNEAQ (reference sequence). CDR3 coding DNA: TGTGCCAGCAGCTTAGGCCATATCTACGAGCAGTACTTC. Protein product: CASSLGHIYEQYF.

The J gene is TRBJ2-3, the V gene TRBV20-1; unclear D gene. CDR1 is DFQATT and CDR2 is SNEGSKA in the germline V gene (reference sequence). Trimming stripped 5 bases from V and 2 bases from J, with 5 bases between. CDR3 length equals 11 residues. The CDR3 loop is CSAQFTDTQYF. DNA of the CDR3: TGCAGTGCTCAGTTCACAGATACGCAGTATTTT.

This clone appeared a few times. J is TRBJ1-1 and V is TRBV14, with TRBD1 matching over 8 bases. The CDR3 covers 13 residues. Trimming at V came to 5 bases and at J to 4 bases, leaving 3 bases not matched to a gene. The V gene's germline CDR1 is SGHDN and CDR2 FVKESK. CDR3 sequence (DNA): TGTGCCAGCAGCGCGGACAGGGTCACTGAAGCTTTCTTT. Protein product: CASSADRVTEAFF.

CDR3 in amino acids: CASSELGQGVIYYGYTF. In DNA form, the CDR3 reads TGTGCCAGCAGTGAATTGGGACAGGGGGTTATATACTATGGCTACACCTTC. This chain joins TRBV6-1 and TRBJ1-2, with TRBD1 matching over 11 bases. Per germline, CDR1 MNHNS and CDR2 SASEGT. The CDR3 has 17 residues. V shed 2 bases and J 3 bases; nucleotides not matched to a gene: 8.

The chain links TRBV5-1 to TRBJ2-7, with TRBD2 matching over 11 bases. CDR3 length equals 15 residues. The V gene's germline CDR1 is SGHRS and CDR2 YFSETQ. V gave up 6 bases and J gave up 0 bases; unmatched junction bases: 5. Written as DNA, the CDR3 is TGCGCCAGCAAATGGGGACTAGCGGACTCCTACGAGCAGTACTTC. Translated: CASKWGLADSYEQYF.

The chain uses TRBV19 and TRBJ1-4, with D perhaps TRBD1 (6 bases). V was shortened by 5 bases and J by 6 bases, with 13 bases between the two germline ends. CDR3 size: 14 residues. Germline values: CDR1 LNHDA, CDR2 SQIVND (reference sequence). The DNA of the CDR3 is TGTGCCAGTAGTCGACAGGATAGGGATGAAAAACTGTTTTTT. Translation: CASSRQDRDEKLFF. The whole variable domain, filled in from reference TRBV19 and TRBJ1-4, reads DGGITQSPKYLFRKEGQNVTLSCEQNLNHDAMYWYRQDPGQGLRLIYYSQIVNDFQKGDIAEGYSVSREKKESFPLTVTSAQKNPTAFYLCASSRQDRDEKLFFGSGTQLSVL.

The rearrangement uses TRBV6-2 or TRBV6-3 and TRBJ2-1; 9 bases are a match to TRBD1. Losses at the gene ends were 2 bases for V and 2 bases for J; bases not matched to a gene: 10. Per germline, CDR1 MNHEY and CDR2 SVGEGT. The CDR3 totals 18 residues. CDR3 bases: TGTGCCAGCAGTTACACCACGGGACAGGGAAGAGCCTACAATGAGCAGTTCTTC. It codes for CASSYTTGQGRAYNEQFF.

V is TRBV7-8 and J is TRBJ2-2, with D possibly being TRBD1 or TRBD2 (6 bases each). From germline, CDR1 is SGHVS and CDR2 FQNEAQ. Trimming left V 8 bases short and J 3 bases short, with 19 bases between. CDR3 length equals 16 residues. The CDR3 nucleotides are TGTGCCAGCCCCTCTCGAGTCGGGGGCGACACCGGGGAGCTGTTTTTT. This encodes CASPSRVGGDTGELFF.

The V gene is TRBV9, the J gene TRBJ1-3; no clear D. Germline V CDR1 and CDR2: SGDLS, YYNGEE. The CDR3 length is 14 residues. V lost 0 bases and J lost 4, with 8 bases in between. CDR3 in amino acids: CASSVVSAGNTIYF. The CDR3 DNA reads as TGTGCCAGCAGCGTAGTATCCGCAGGAAACACCATATATTTT.

The CDR3 region is CASSSNLRDRESYTF. In DNA, the CDR3 is TGTGCCAGCAGCTCAAACCTCCGGGACAGGGAGAGCTACACCTTC. The rearrangement links TRBV7-3 to TRBJ1-2; 9 nucleotides agree with TRBD1. The CDR3 is 15 residues long. Germline values: CDR1 SGHTA, CDR2 FQGTGA. The ends lost 4 bases at V and 9 bases at J; junction bases unmatched: 12.

J is TRBJ2-3 and V is TRBV7-9; 11 nucleotides match TRBD1. The CDR3 contains 15 residues. With 5 bases clipped from V and 4 bases from J, the junction kept 5 bases outside the gene matches. Germline loops: CDR1 SEHNR, CDR2 FQNEAQ (reference sequence). The CDR3 loop is CASSPGQGVSDTQYF. The DNA for the CDR3 is TGTGCCAGCAGCCCGGGACAGGGGGTTTCAGATACGCAGTATTTT.

The V gene is TRBV4-2, the J gene TRBJ2-1; 8 bases are a match to TRBD2. CDR1 is LGHNA, CDR2 YNFKEQ, per germline. The CDR3 contains 16 residues. With 0 bases clipped from V and 6 bases from J, the junction kept 7 bases outside the gene matches. The CDR3: CASSQEGTGGTNEQFF. The CDR3 bases are TGTGCCAGCAGCCAAGAGGGGACGGGGGGGACCAATGAGCAGTTCTTC.

The chain carries TRBV5-1 and TRBJ2-7, with 8 bases matching TRBD1. With V trimmed by 7 bases and J by 8 bases, 11 bases remained unmatched. CDR3 length equals 13 residues. In germline, CDR1 is SGHRS, CDR2 YFSETQ. CDR3 nucleotide sequence: TGCGCCAGCGGGACCGGGACAGGTGAAAAGCAGTACTTC. This codes for CASGTGTGEKQYF.

The genes are TRBV5-1 and TRBJ1-3; D remains unclear. The V and J ends lost 0 bases and 1 base respectively, with 8 bases between them. The CDR3 extends over 15 amino acids. The germline gives CDR1 SGHRS, CDR2 YFSETQ. CDR3 bases: TGCGCCAGCAGCTTGGATGGAGGGTCTGGAAACACCATATATTTT. Translating it yields CASSLDGGSGNTIYF.

The chain joins TRBV10-3 to TRBJ1-2; D ambiguous. V shed 0 bases and J shed 0 bases, with 5 bases lying between them. Germline CDR1 and CDR2: ENHRY and SYGVKD. The CDR3 is 14 amino acids. The CDR3 loop reads CAISESVANYGYTF. In DNA form, the CDR3 reads TGTGCCATCAGTGAGTCAGTAGCTAACTATGGCTACACCTTC.

This chain links TRBV5-1 with TRBJ2-5, with 8 nucleotides matching TRBD1. The CDR3 consists of 14 residues. Germline CDR1 SGHRS, CDR2 YFSETQ. Germline trimming cut 0 bases from V and 5 bases from J; bases unmatched to any gene: 3. CDR3 sequence: CASSLGTGPETQYF. CDR3 in DNA: TGCGCCAGCAGCTTGGGGACAGGGCCTGAGACCCAGTACTTC.

The chain uses TRBV18 and TRBJ2-2, with D uncertain. V was pared by 6 bases and J by 10 bases, with 15 bases between. CDR3 length: 13 amino acids. The V gene's germline CDR1 is KGHSH and CDR2 LQKENI. The CDR3 coding sequence is TGTGCCAGCTCGGCGGAAGAGTTCGCGGAGCTGTTTTTT. Translation gives CASSAEEFAELFF.